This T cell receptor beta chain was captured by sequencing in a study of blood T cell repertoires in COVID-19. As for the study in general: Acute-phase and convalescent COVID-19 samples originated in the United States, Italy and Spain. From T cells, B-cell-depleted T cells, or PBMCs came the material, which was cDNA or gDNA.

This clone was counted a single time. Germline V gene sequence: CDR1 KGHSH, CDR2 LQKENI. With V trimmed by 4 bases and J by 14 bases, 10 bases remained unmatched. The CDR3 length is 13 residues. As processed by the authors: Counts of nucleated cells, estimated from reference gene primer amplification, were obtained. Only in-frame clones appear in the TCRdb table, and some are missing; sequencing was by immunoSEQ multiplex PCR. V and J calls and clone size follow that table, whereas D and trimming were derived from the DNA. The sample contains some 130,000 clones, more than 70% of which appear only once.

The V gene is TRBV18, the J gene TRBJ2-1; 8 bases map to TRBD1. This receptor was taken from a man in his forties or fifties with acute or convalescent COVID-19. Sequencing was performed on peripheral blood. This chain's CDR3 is CASSRNSQGDKFF. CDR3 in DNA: TGTGCCAGCTCACGTAACTCACAGGGGGATAAGTTCTTC. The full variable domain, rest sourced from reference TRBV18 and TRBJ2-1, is NAGVMQNPRHLVRRRGQEARLRCSPMKGHSHVYWYRQLPEEGLKFMVYLQKENIIDESGMPKERFSAEFPKEGPSILRIQQVVRGDSAAYFCASSRNSQGDKFFGPGTRLTVL.